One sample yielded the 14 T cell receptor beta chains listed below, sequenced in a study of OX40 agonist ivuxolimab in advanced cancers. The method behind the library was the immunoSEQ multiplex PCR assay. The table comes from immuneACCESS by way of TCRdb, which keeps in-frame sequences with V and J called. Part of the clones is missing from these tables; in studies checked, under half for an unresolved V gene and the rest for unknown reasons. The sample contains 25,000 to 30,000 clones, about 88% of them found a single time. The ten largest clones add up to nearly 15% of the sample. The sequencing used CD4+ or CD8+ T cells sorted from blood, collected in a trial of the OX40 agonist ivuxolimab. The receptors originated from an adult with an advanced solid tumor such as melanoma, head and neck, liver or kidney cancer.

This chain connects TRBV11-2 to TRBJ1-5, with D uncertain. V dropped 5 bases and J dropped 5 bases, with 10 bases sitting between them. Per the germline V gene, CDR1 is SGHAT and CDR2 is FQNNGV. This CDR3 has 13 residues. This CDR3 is CASSTTGDQPQHF. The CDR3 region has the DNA TGTGCCAGCAGCACCACCGGGGATCAGCCCCAGCATTTT. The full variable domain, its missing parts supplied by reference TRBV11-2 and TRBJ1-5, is EAGVAQSPRYKIIEKRQSVAFWCNPISGHATLYWYQQILGQGPKLLIQFQNNGVVDDSQLPKDRFSAERLKGVDSTLKIQPAKLEDSAVYLCASSTTGDQPQHFGDGTRLSIL.

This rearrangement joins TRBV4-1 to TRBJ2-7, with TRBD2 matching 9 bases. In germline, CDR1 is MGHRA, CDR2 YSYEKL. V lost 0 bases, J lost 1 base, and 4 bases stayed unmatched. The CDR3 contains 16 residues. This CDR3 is CASSQDLAGGSYEQYF. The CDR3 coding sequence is TGCGCCAGCAGCCAAGATCTGGCGGGAGGGTCCTACGAGCAGTACTTC.

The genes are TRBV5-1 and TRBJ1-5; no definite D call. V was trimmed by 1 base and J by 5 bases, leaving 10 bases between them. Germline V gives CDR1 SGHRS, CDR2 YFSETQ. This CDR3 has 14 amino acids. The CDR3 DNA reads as TGCGCCAGCAGCTTGTTAGGGTTGGATCAGCCCCAGCATTTT. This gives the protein CASSLLGLDQPQHF.

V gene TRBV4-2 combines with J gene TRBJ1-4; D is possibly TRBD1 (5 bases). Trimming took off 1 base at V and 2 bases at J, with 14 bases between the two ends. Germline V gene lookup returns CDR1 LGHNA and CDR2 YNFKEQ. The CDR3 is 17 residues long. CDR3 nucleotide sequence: TGTGCCAGCAGCCAAGCCCCCTACGGGGGTACTAATGAAAAACTGTTTTTT. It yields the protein CASSQAPYGGTNEKLFF.

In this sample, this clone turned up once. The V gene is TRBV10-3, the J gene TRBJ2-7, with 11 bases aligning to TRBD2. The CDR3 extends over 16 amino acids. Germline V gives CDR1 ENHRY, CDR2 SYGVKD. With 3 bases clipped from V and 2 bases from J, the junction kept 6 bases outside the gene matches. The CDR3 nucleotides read TGTGCCATCAGTGACGCCGGACTAGCGGGTGCCTACGAGCAGTACTTC. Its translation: CAISDAGLAGAYEQYF.

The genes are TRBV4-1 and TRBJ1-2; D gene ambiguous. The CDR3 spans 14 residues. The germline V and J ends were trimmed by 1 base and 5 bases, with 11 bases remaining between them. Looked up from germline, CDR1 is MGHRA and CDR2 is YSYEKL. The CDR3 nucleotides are TGCGCCAGCAGCCAAGGGGTGACATTTTATGGCTACACCTTC. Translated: CASSQGVTFYGYTF.

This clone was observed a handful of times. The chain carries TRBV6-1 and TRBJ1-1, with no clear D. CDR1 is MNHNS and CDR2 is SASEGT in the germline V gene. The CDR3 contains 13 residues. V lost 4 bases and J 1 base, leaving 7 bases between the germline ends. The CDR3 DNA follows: TGTGCCAGCAGTGTCTGGGCGAACACTGAAGCTTTCTTT. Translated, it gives CASSVWANTEAFF.

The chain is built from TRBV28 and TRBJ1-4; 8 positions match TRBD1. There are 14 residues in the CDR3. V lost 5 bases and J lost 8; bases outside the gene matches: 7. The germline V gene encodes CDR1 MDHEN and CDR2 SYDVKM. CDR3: CASSPRTGREKLFF. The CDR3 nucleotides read TGTGCCAGCAGTCCACGGACAGGGCGGGAAAAACTGTTTTTT.

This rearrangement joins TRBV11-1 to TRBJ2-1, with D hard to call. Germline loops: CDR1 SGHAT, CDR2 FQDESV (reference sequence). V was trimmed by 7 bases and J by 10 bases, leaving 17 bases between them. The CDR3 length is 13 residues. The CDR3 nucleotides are TGTGCCAGCACGGATACGGGCCCGCGGGAGCAGTTCTTC. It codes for CASTDTGPREQFF.

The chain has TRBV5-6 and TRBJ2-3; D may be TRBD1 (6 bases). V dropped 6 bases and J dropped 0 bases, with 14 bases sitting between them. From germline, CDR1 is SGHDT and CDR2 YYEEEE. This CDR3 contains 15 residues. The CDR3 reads CASTPDSISTDTQYF. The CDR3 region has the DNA TGTGCCAGCACCCCGGACAGTATCAGCACAGATACGCAGTATTTT.

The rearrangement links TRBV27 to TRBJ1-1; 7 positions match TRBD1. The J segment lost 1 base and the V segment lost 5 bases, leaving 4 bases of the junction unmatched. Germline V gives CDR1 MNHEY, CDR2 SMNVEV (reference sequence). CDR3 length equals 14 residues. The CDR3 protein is CASSPTGWNTEAFF. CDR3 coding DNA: TGTGCCAGCAGTCCGACAGGGTGGAACACTGAAGCTTTCTTT.

This CDR3 reads CASSYSGGDTGELFF. The DNA for the CDR3 is TGTGCCAGCAGTTACTCCGGAGGGGACACCGGGGAGCTGTTTTTT. This chain links TRBV6-5 with TRBJ2-2; D may be TRBD2 (6 bases). The germline V and J ends were trimmed by 0 bases and 3 bases, with 8 bases remaining between them. The germline V gene encodes CDR1 MNHEY and CDR2 SVGAGI. The CDR3 is 15 residues long.

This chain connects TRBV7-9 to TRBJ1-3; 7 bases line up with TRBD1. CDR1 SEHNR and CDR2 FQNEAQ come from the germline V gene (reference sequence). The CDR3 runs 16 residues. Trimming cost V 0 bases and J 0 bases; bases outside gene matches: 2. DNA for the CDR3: TGTGCCAGCAGCTTAGCAGGGACAGCCTCTGGAAACACCATATATTTT. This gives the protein CASSLAGTASGNTIYF.

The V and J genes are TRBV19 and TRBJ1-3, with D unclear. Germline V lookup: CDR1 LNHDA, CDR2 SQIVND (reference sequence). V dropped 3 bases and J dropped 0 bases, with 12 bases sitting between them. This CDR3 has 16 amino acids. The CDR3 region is CASSIPTSHSGNTIYF. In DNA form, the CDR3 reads TGTGCCAGTAGTATCCCTACATCTCACTCTGGAAACACCATATATTTT.